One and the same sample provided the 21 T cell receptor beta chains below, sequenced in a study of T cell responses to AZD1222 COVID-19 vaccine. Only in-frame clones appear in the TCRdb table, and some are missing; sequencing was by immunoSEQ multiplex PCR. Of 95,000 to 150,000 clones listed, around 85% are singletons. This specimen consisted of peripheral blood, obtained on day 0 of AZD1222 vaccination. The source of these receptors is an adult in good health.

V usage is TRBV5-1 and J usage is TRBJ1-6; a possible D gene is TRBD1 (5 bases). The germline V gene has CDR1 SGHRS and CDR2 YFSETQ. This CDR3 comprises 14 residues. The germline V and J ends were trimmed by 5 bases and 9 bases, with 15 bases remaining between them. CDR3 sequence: CASRIQGTGSPLHF. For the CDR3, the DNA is TGCGCCAGCAGGATTCAGGGAACAGGTTCACCCCTCCACTTT.

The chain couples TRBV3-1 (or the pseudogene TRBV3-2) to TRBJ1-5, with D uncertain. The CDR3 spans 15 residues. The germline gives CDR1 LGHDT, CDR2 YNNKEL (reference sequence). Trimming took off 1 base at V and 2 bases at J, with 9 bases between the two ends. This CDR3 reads CASSQGARGNQPQHF. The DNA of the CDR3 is TGTGCCAGCAGCCAAGGGGCGCGGGGCAATCAGCCCCAGCATTTT.

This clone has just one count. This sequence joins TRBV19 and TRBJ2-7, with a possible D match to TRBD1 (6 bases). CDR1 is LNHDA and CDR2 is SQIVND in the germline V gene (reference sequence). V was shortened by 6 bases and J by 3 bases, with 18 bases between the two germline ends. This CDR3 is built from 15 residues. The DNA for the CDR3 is TGTGCCAGTAGATCGGGACACATGAATTACTACGAGCAGTACTTC. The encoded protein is CASRSGHMNYYEQYF.

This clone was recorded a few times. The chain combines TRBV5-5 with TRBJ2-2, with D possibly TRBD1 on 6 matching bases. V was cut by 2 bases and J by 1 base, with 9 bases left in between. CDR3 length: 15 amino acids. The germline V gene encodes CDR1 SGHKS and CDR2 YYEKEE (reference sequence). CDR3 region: CASSFDRQNTGELFF. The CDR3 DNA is TGTGCCAGCAGCTTCGACAGGCAGAACACCGGGGAGCTGTTTTTT. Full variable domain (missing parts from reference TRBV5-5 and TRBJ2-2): DAGVTQSPTHLIKTRGQQVTLRCSPISGHKSVSWYQQVLGQGPQFIFQYYEKEERGRGNFPDRFSARQFPNYSSELNVNALLLGDSALYLCASSFDRQNTGELFFGEGSRLTVL.

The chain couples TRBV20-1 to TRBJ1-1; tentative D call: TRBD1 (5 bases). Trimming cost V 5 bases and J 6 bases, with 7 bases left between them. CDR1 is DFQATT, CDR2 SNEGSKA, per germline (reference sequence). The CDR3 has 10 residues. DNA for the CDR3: TGCAGTGCTGCAGGGTCTGAAGCTTTCTTT. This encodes CSAAGSEAFF.

The CDR3 nucleotides read TGTGCCAGCAGCCAAAGGACTTGGGGAGAGACCCAGTACTTC. The encoded protein is CASSQRTWGETQYF. This chain uses TRBV14 with TRBJ2-5; weak D call: TRBD2 (5 bases). In germline, CDR1 is SGHDN, CDR2 FVKESK. Trimming stripped 2 bases from V and 4 bases from J, with 11 bases between. The length of the CDR3 is 14 residues.

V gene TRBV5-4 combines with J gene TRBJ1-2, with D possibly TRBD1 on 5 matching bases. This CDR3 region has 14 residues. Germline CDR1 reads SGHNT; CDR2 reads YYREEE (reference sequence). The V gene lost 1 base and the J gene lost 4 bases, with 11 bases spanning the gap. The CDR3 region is CASSLPRGGYGYTF. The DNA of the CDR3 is TGTGCCAGCAGCTTGCCGAGGGGAGGCTATGGCTACACCTTC.

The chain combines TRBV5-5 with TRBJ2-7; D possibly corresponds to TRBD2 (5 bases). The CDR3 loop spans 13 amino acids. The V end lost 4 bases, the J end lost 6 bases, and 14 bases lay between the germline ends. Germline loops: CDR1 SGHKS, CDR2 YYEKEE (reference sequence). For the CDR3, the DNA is TGTGCCAGCAGCACCACGGAGGTACTCGAGCAGTACTTC. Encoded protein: CASSTTEVLEQYF.

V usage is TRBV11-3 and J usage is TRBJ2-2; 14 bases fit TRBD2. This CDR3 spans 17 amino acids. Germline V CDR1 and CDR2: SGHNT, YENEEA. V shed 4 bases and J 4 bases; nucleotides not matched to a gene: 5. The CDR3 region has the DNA TGTGCCAGCAGCTCTCGACTAGCGGGGGGGCGCACCGGGGAGCTGTTTTTT. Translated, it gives CASSSRLAGGRTGELFF. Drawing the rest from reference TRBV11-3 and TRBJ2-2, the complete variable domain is EAGVVQSPRYKIIEKKQPVAFWCNPISGHNTLYWYLQNLGQGPELLIRYENEEAVDDSQLPKDRFSAERLKGVDSTLKIQPAELGDSAVYLCASSSRLAGGRTGELFFGEGSRLTVL.

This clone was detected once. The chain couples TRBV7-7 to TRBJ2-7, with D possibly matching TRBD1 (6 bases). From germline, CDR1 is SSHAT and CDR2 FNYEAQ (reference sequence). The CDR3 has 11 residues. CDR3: CASSPRQAPRV. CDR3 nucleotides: TGTGCTAGCAGTCCCCGACAGGCCCCTCGGGTC.

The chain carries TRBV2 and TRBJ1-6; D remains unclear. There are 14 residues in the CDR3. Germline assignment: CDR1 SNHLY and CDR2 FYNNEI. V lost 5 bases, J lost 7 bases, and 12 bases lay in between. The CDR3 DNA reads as TGTGCCAGCAGTAAAGTAGAAAGCAATTCACCCCTCCACTTT. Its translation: CASSKVESNSPLHF.

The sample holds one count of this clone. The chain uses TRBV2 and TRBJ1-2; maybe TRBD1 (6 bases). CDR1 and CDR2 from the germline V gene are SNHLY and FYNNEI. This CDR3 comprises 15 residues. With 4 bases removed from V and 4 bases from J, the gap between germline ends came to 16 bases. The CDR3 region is CASSVETGFSYGYTF. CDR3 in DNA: TGTGCCAGCAGTGTCGAGACAGGCTTCTCCTATGGCTACACCTTC.

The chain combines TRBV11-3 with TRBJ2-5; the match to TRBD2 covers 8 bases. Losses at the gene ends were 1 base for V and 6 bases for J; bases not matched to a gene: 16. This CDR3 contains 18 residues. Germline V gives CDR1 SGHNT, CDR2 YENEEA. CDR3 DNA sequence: TGTGCCAGCAGCTTAGTGGGGGTAGCGGGGCAAAAGGGAAAGACCCAGTACTTC. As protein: CASSLVGVAGQKGKTQYF.

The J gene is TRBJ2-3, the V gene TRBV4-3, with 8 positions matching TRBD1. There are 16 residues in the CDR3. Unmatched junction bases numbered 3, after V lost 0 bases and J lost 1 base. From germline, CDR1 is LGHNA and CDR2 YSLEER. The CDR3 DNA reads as TGCGCCAGCAGCCAAGAGTGGGGACAGGGCACAGATACGCAGTATTTT. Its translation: CASSQEWGQGTDTQYF.

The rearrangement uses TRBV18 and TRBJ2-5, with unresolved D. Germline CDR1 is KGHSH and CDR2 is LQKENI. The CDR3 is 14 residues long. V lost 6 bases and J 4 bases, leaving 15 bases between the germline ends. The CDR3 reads CASSKSVGLETQYF. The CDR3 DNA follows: TGTGCCAGCTCCAAATCCGTGGGTTTAGAGACCCAGTACTTC.

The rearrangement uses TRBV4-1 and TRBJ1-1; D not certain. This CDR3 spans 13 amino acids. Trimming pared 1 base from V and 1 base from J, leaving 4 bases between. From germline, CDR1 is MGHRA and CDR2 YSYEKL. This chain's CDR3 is CASSQGGNTEAFF. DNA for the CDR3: TGCGCCAGCAGCCAAGGGGGGAACACTGAAGCTTTCTTT.

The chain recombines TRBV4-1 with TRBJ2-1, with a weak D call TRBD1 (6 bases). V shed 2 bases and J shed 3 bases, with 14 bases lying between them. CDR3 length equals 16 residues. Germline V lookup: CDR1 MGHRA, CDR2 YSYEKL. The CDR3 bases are TGCGCCAGCAGCCAAACCAGGACAGCCGGCTACAATGAGCAGTTCTTC. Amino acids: CASSQTRTAGYNEQFF.

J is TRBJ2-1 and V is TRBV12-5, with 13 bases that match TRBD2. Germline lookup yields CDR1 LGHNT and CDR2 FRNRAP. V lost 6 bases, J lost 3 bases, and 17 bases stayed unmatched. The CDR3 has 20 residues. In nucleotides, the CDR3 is TGTGCTAGTGGCCCCCTCCCCACTAGCGGGGGGGCCTGGGGCTACAATGAGCAGTTCTTC. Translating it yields CASGPLPTSGGAWGYNEQFF.

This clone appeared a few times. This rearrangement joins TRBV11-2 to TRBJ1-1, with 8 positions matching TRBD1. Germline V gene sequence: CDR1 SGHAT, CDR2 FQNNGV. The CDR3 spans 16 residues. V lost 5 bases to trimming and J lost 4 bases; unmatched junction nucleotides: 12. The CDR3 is CASSGGWTGRGTEAFF. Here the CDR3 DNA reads TGTGCCAGCAGCGGGGGGTGGACAGGGAGGGGCACTGAAGCTTTCTTT.

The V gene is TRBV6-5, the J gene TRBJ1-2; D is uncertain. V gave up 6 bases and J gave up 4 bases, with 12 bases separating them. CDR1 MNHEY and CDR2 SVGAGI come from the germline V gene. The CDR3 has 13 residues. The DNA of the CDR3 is TGTGCCAGCAGACCCCGGGCGATCTATGGCTACACCTTC. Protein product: CASRPRAIYGYTF.

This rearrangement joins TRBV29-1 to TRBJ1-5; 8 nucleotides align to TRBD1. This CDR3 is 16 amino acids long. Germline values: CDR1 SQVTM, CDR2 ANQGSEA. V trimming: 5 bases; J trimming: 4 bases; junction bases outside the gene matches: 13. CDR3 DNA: TGCAGCGTTCTCCAATCCGGGACAGGCGATAATCAGCCCCAGCATTTT. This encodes CSVLQSGTGDNQPQHF.